The 29 T cell receptor beta chains given below trace back to one sample, sequenced in a study of cytomegalovirus exposure and HLA in healthy donors. The study ran its PCR with 60 Vbeta and 13 Jbeta primers. Profiling relied on immunoSEQ multiplex PCR, and the TCRdb table lists in-frame clones only, not all of them. The data contain 150,000 to 200,000 clones, around four fifths of them seen just once; the ten biggest clones take up roughly 7.5%. Sample: PBMCs. All receptors come from a male donor in good health and CMV-seropositive.

The chain links TRBV7-3 to TRBJ1-2, with 9 nucleotides matching TRBD1. V shed 1 base, J shed 0 bases, and the junction held 6 bases outside the gene matches. The CDR3 loop spans 17 amino acids. From germline, CDR1 is SGHTA and CDR2 FQGTGA. The CDR3 DNA sequence: TGTGCCAGCAGCTTAAAGTCGGGACAGGGCCCTAACTATGGCTACACCTTC. It codes for CASSLKSGQGPNYGYTF.

The rearrangement links TRBV4-1 to TRBJ1-1, with D maybe TRBD1 (5 bases). Germline CDR1 MGHRA, CDR2 YSYEKL. There are 14 residues in the CDR3. V dropped 1 base and J dropped 5 bases, with 11 bases sitting between them. The CDR3 region has the DNA TGCGCCAGCAGCCAAGCCCCCGGGGGTACTGAAGCTTTCTTT. Protein sequence: CASSQAPGGTEAFF.

CDR3 bases: TGTGCCAGCAGCTTAGGGGGGGACAGAGAGCAGTACTTC. Encoded protein: CASSLGGDREQYF. This rearrangement joins TRBV7-2 to TRBJ2-7; possible D gene TRBD1, 7 bases. The CDR3 loop spans 13 amino acids. Trimming pared 1 base from V and 7 bases from J, leaving 11 bases between. Looked up from germline, CDR1 is SGHTA and CDR2 is FQGNSA.

This rearrangement joins TRBV6-5 to TRBJ1-2; D may be TRBD1 (6 bases). V lost 6 bases and J lost 4, with 15 bases in between. Germline CDR1 MNHEY, CDR2 SVGAGI. The CDR3 extends over 14 amino acids. CDR3 coding DNA: TGTGCCAGCAGGGAGGGGGGGCTTTCCTATGGCTACACCTTC. Protein: CASREGGLSYGYTF.

There are a few counts of this clone. The chain links TRBV6-1 to TRBJ1-1; D gene ambiguous. The CDR3 covers 15 residues. The germline gives CDR1 MNHNS, CDR2 SASEGT. The germline V and J ends were trimmed by 4 bases and 5 bases, with 17 bases remaining between them. The CDR3 protein is CASSAKISGGTEAFF. As DNA, the CDR3 is TGTGCCAGCAGTGCCAAAATAAGCGGTGGTACTGAAGCTTTCTTT.

The chain uses TRBV5-1 and TRBJ2-3; D not resolved. V lost 4 bases and J lost 6, with 15 bases in between. The CDR3 covers 14 residues. Germline V gene lookup returns CDR1 SGHRS and CDR2 YFSETQ. DNA of the CDR3: TGCGCCAGCAGCCCCGGGTCCTATACGGATACGCAGTATTTT. Protein product: CASSPGSYTDTQYF.

This clone was seen a few times. The chain uses TRBV4-1 and TRBJ1-4; 9 positions match TRBD1. The germline CDR1 and CDR2 sequences are MGHRA and YSYEKL. V was pared by 0 bases and J by 5 bases, with 4 bases of the junction left unmatched. The CDR3 is 16 amino acids. In DNA form, the CDR3 reads TGCGCCAGCAGCCAAGATGGGACAGGGAGCAATGAAAAACTGTTTTTT. It specifies CASSQDGTGSNEKLFF.

This clone came up once. The chain is built from TRBV4-1 and TRBJ2-3, with D maybe TRBD1 (5 bases). The V gene lost 2 bases and the J gene lost 4 bases, with 13 bases spanning the gap. The CDR3 contains 15 residues. The germline V gene encodes CDR1 MGHRA and CDR2 YSYEKL. CDR3 sequence reads: CASSQRRWGPDTQYF. As DNA, the CDR3 is TGCGCCAGCAGCCAACGCCGCTGGGGCCCAGATACGCAGTATTTT.

V and J are TRBV11-1 and TRBJ2-1; D gene unclear. With 5 bases removed from V and 1 base from J, the gap between germline ends came to 12 bases. The CDR3 length is 15 residues. Germline V gives CDR1 SGHAT, CDR2 FQDESV (reference sequence). The CDR3 sequence: CASSLSVSSYNEQFF. CDR3 bases: TGTGCCAGCAGCCTCAGTGTTTCTTCCTACAATGAGCAGTTCTTC.

The V gene is TRBV27, the J gene TRBJ2-7; 14 bases are a match to TRBD2. Per germline, CDR1 MNHEY and CDR2 SMNVEV (reference sequence). There are 15 residues in the CDR3. V lost 2 bases to trimming and J lost 3 bases; unmatched junction nucleotides: 0. The CDR3 spells CASSLGLAGGYEQYF. CDR3 DNA sequence: TGTGCCAGCAGTTTAGGACTAGCGGGGGGCTACGAGCAGTACTTC.

This clone was counted a single time. The rearrangement joins TRBV6-1 to TRBJ1-3, with D perhaps matching TRBD1 (5 bases). Germline lookup yields CDR1 MNHNS and CDR2 SASEGT. The CDR3 has 16 residues. Trimming left V 2 bases short and J 0 bases short, with 11 bases between. CDR3 DNA sequence: TGTGCCAGCAGTGAAACAGGCCCCAGCTCTGGAAACACCATATATTTT. Translated, it gives CASSETGPSSGNTIYF.

The chain recombines TRBV9 with TRBJ1-2; 11 positions agree with TRBD1. The V gene's germline CDR1 is SGDLS and CDR2 YYNGEE. The CDR3 contains 15 residues. Germline trimming cut 1 base from V and 8 bases from J; bases unmatched to any gene: 7. The CDR3 protein is CASSVSSGTGGGYTF. The CDR3 DNA is TGTGCCAGCAGCGTAAGCTCCGGGACAGGGGGAGGCTACACCTTC.

The chain links TRBV30 to TRBJ1-1, with 7 bases fitting TRBD1. The CDR3 sequence is 13 residues long. The junction had 2 bases not matched to a gene; V was cut back by 4 bases and J by 0 bases. CDR1 GTSNPN and CDR2 SVGIG come from the germline V gene (reference sequence). CDR3 nucleotide sequence: TGTGCCTGGACCAGGGGGGTGAACACTGAAGCTTTCTTT. This codes for CAWTRGVNTEAFF.

The rearrangement links TRBV7-9 to TRBJ2-2; TRBD2 agrees at 14 bases. CDR1 is SEHNR, CDR2 FQNEAQ, per germline (reference sequence). This CDR3 contains 17 residues. V was pared by 3 bases and J by 4 bases, with 4 bases of the junction left unmatched. For the CDR3, the DNA is TGTGCCAGCAGCTTGGGGACTAGCGGGGGTTCCACCGGGGAGCTGTTTTTT. This gives the protein CASSLGTSGGSTGELFF.

The sample holds one count of this clone. The chain uses TRBV6-6 and TRBJ2-1; D possibly corresponds to TRBD2 (6 bases). CDR3 size: 12 residues. Germline V CDR1 and CDR2: MNHNY, SVGAGI (reference sequence). V was clipped by 8 bases and J by 5 bases, with 10 bases between them. The CDR3 protein is CASHRGNNEQFF. In nucleotides, the CDR3 is TGTGCCAGCCACCGGGGGAACAATGAGCAGTTCTTC.

This rearrangement joins TRBV7-2 to TRBJ2-7; 8 bases fit TRBD2. This CDR3 spans 13 amino acids. V dropped 2 bases and J dropped 4; count of bases not matched to a gene: 1. Germline CDR1 SGHTA, CDR2 FQGNSA. The CDR3 loop is CASSLTSGYEQYF. Written as DNA, the CDR3 is TGTGCCAGCAGCTTAACTAGCGGATACGAGCAGTACTTC.

This clone was detected only once. In DNA, the CDR3 is TGCGCCAGCAGCTCCAAGCCGGACAGGGGGCAGGAGACCCAGTACTTC. Encoded protein: CASSSKPDRGQETQYF. This chain connects TRBV5-1 to TRBJ2-5, with 11 positions matching TRBD1. Germline-derived CDR1 and CDR2 are SGHRS and YFSETQ. The CDR3 is 16 residues long. Losses at the gene ends were 3 bases for V and 5 bases for J; bases not matched to a gene: 9.

This chain joins TRBV12-5 and TRBJ2-1; tentatively, D is TRBD1 (6 bases). The CDR3 extends over 17 amino acids. V was clipped by 2 bases and J by 0 bases, with 14 bases between them. Germline V gene lookup returns CDR1 LGHNT and CDR2 FRNRAP. The CDR3 region has the DNA TGTGCTAGTGGTTTGACCCCTACAGGGAGCTCCTACAATGAGCAGTTCTTC. It encodes CASGLTPTGSSYNEQFF.

V usage is TRBV30 and J usage is TRBJ1-1; no clear D. Trimming removed 0 bases at V and 3 bases at J, with 11 bases between. The germline V gene has CDR1 GTSNPN and CDR2 SVGIG (reference sequence). The CDR3 extends over 14 amino acids. For the CDR3, the DNA is TGTGCCTGGAGTGTACCCAAACGGGACACTGAAGCTTTCTTT. The encoded protein is CAWSVPKRDTEAFF.

The chain recombines TRBV7-9 with TRBJ2-4, with 9 bases fitting TRBD1. The CDR3 extends over 16 amino acids. CDR1 is SEHNR and CDR2 is FQNEAQ in the germline V gene (reference sequence). V shed 7 bases, J shed 3 bases, and the junction held 10 bases outside the gene matches. CDR3 sequence: CASTEDRGDGKNIQYF. The CDR3 DNA is TGTGCCAGCACCGAAGACAGGGGGGACGGCAAAAACATTCAGTACTTC.

The chain recombines TRBV30 with TRBJ2-3, with 11 nucleotides matching TRBD2. The CDR3 covers 15 residues. CDR1 GTSNPN and CDR2 SVGIG come from the germline V gene (reference sequence). V lost 2 bases, J lost 5 bases, and 6 bases stayed unmatched. This CDR3 reads CAWSLLAGVRDTQYF. CDR3 bases: TGTGCCTGGAGTCTACTAGCGGGGGTTAGAGATACGCAGTATTTT. Based on the CDR3 plus reference TRBV30 and TRBJ2-3, the full variable domain is SQTIHQWPATLVQPVGSPLSLECTVEGTSNPNLYWYRQAAGRGLQLLFYSVGIGQISSEVPQNLSASRPQDRQFILSSKKLLLSDSGFYLCAWSLLAGVRDTQYFGPGTRLTVL.

This chain joins TRBV19 and TRBJ1-5; 7 bases are a match to TRBD1. The CDR3 sequence is 14 residues long. Germline V gene lookup returns CDR1 LNHDA and CDR2 SQIVND (reference sequence). Germline trimming cut 8 bases from V and 6 bases from J; bases unmatched to any gene: 10. CDR3 coding DNA: TGTGCCAGTGACTCAAACAGGGGTGGTCAGCCCCAGCATTTT. Translated: CASDSNRGGQPQHF.

This rearrangement joins TRBV6-1 to TRBJ1-5, with 7 bases fitting TRBD1. CDR3 size: 15 residues. Germline trimming cut 6 bases from V and 1 base from J; bases unmatched to any gene: 6. Germline V gives CDR1 MNHNS, CDR2 SASEGT. CDR3 nucleotides: TGTGCCAGCAGCGCGGACAGGTCCAGCAATCAGCCCCAGCATTTT. Amino acid sequence: CASSADRSSNQPQHF.

This chain joins TRBV5-6 and TRBJ2-7, with D maybe TRBD2 (6 bases). This CDR3 contains 12 residues. Germline V gene lookup returns CDR1 SGHDT and CDR2 YYEEEE. Between the trimmed V and J ends, which lost 7 bases and 2 bases, there was a span of 10 bases. CDR3 sequence (DNA): TGTGCCAGCCGGAGGGAAACCTACGAGCAGTACTTC. This codes for CASRRETYEQYF.

The chain has TRBV7-3 and TRBJ2-2; TRBD1 matches at 7 bases. Per germline, CDR1 SGHTA and CDR2 FQGTGA. Germline trimming cut 8 bases from V and 1 base from J; bases unmatched to any gene: 10. This CDR3 is 16 amino acids long. The CDR3 loop reads CASGKPGQLNTGELFF. The CDR3, as DNA: TGTGCCAGCGGCAAACCGGGACAGCTGAACACCGGGGAGCTGTTTTTT.

The chain joins TRBV4-2 to TRBJ2-2; TRBD1 aligns across 8 bases. The CDR3 length is 16 residues. V gave up 0 bases and J gave up 4 bases; unmatched junction bases: 4. The germline CDR1 and CDR2 sequences are LGHNA and YNFKEQ. In nucleotides, the CDR3 is TGTGCCAGCAGCCAAGATCAGGGGGCGGGCACCGGGGAGCTGTTTTTT. Encoded protein: CASSQDQGAGTGELFF.

This chain links TRBV11-1 with TRBJ2-1; no clear D. This CDR3 has 14 residues. Germline CDR1 and CDR2: SGHAT and FQDESV (reference sequence). Trimming took off 3 bases at V and 5 bases at J, with 11 bases between the two ends. For the CDR3, the DNA is TGTGCCAGCAGCTTCCACTTACCCGACAATGAGCAGTTCTTC. Its translation is CASSFHLPDNEQFF.

V and J are TRBV30 and TRBJ1-5, with D uncertain. V was clipped by 8 bases and J by 5 bases, with 13 bases between them. From germline, CDR1 is GTSNPN and CDR2 SVGIG (reference sequence). CDR3 length equals 12 residues. The CDR3: CAAAAGHQPQHF. Here the CDR3 DNA reads TGTGCCGCCGCCGCGGGTCATCAGCCCCAGCATTTT.

This chain uses TRBV29-1 with TRBJ1-6; D ambiguous. V was trimmed by 4 bases and J by 10 bases, leaving 11 bases between them. The CDR3 is 12 amino acids. The V gene's germline CDR1 is SQVTM and CDR2 ANQGSEA. The CDR3 region has the DNA TGCAGCGTTGGAGCCCCCTTCTCACCCCTCCACTTT. Translating it yields CSVGAPFSPLHF. The variable domain in full, with the rest retrieved from reference TRBV29-1 and TRBJ1-6, is SAVISQKPSRDICQRGTSLTIQCQVDSQVTMMFWYRQQPGQSLTLIATANQGSEATYESGFVIDKFPISRPNLTFSTLTVSNMSPEDSSIYLCSVGAPFSPLHFGNGTRLTVT.